A single sample gave rise to the 12 T cell receptor beta chains below, sequenced in a study of OX40 agonist ivuxolimab in advanced cancers. Sequenced by immunoSEQ multiplex PCR; TCRdb stores in-frame clones only, minus some. Counted here are 50,000 to 70,000 clones, roughly 81% occurring once; the ten biggest clones make up 3%. The sample consisted of CD4+ or CD8+ T cells sorted from blood, taken in a trial of the OX40 agonist ivuxolimab. Receptor source: an adult with an advanced solid tumor such as melanoma, head and neck, liver or kidney cancer.

J is TRBJ2-1 and V is TRBV7-2; 10 bases fit TRBD2. This CDR3 has 14 amino acids. Losses at the gene ends were 6 bases for V and 6 bases for J; bases not matched to a gene: 5. Germline lookup yields CDR1 SGHTA and CDR2 FQGNSA. The CDR3 loop reads CASSRTSGINEQFF. The CDR3 DNA reads TGTGCCAGCAGTCGGACTAGCGGAATCAATGAGCAGTTCTTC.

This clone was seen more than once but under ten times. V gene TRBV28 combines with J gene TRBJ2-7; TRBD2 matches at 7 bases. The CDR3 contains 17 residues. After removal of 2 bases from V and 5 bases from J, the junction contained 15 bases not matched to a gene. CDR1 MDHEN and CDR2 SYDVKM come from the germline V gene. This CDR3 reads CASSLPLTSSAPHEQYF. Here the CDR3 DNA reads TGTGCCAGCAGTTTACCCCTGACTAGCTCTGCTCCCCACGAGCAGTACTTC.

This rearrangement joins TRBV29-1 to TRBJ2-1; 10 nucleotides line up with TRBD2. The CDR3 is 14 amino acids. Germline V gives CDR1 SQVTM, CDR2 ANQGSEA. V gave up 4 bases and J gave up 7 bases; unmatched junction bases: 7. This CDR3 reads CSVAWGTSANEQFF. CDR3 nucleotide sequence: TGCAGCGTTGCCTGGGGGACTAGCGCGAATGAGCAGTTCTTC.

This clone has more than one count but fewer than ten. This rearrangement joins TRBV7-9 to TRBJ1-3, with D hard to call. CDR1 is SEHNR and CDR2 is FQNEAQ in the germline V gene (reference sequence). The CDR3 spans 14 residues. The V end was cut by 1 base, the J end by 3 bases, with 7 bases between. The CDR3 nucleotides read TGTGCCAGCAGCTTAGGGTGGAGTGGAAACACCATATATTTT. Amino acid sequence: CASSLGWSGNTIYF.

The sample holds a few counts of this clone. The chain couples TRBV7-8 to TRBJ1-6; D perhaps matches TRBD1 (5 bases). Germline values: CDR1 SGHVS, CDR2 FQNEAQ. V dropped 5 bases and J dropped 7 bases, with 9 bases sitting between them. The CDR3 has 13 residues. The CDR3 region is CASSIKGNSPLHF. For the CDR3, the DNA is TGTGCCAGCAGCATTAAGGGGAATTCACCCCTCCACTTT.

The chain recombines TRBV28 with TRBJ2-1; 7 bases agree with TRBD2. V trimming: 10 bases; J trimming: 6 bases; junction bases outside the gene matches: 6. The CDR3 extends over 12 amino acids. Germline V gene sequence: CDR1 MDHEN, CDR2 SYDVKM. The CDR3 loop reads CATGRPVNEQFF. As DNA, the CDR3 is TGTGCCACCGGGAGGCCCGTCAATGAGCAGTTCTTC.

The chain combines TRBV6-5 with TRBJ2-7; 9 nucleotides match TRBD2. With V trimmed by 6 bases and J by 4 bases, 7 bases remained unmatched. Looked up from germline, CDR1 is MNHEY and CDR2 is SVGAGI. This CDR3 region has 14 residues. CDR3: CASRKAGGIYEQYF. In DNA form, the CDR3 reads TGTGCCAGCAGGAAAGCGGGAGGCATATACGAGCAGTACTTC.

This sequence joins TRBV19 and TRBJ1-1; no firm D call. Germline CDR1 reads LNHDA; CDR2 reads SQIVND (reference sequence). This CDR3 is 14 amino acids long. Deletions cut 3 bases from V and 0 bases from J, with 8 bases between. CDR3 in DNA: TGTGCCAGTAGTATCACCGGGATGAACACTGAAGCTTTCTTT. This sequence encodes CASSITGMNTEAFF.

The chain joins TRBV28 to TRBJ2-7, with 7 bases identical to TRBD1. J was trimmed by 2 bases and V by 2 bases; bases with no gene match: 6. This CDR3 comprises 15 residues. Germline CDR1 MDHEN, CDR2 SYDVKM. The CDR3 loop reads CASSLNWQGAYEQYF. The DNA of the CDR3 is TGTGCCAGCAGTTTAAATTGGCAGGGGGCCTACGAGCAGTACTTC.

V is TRBV19 and J is TRBJ2-3; TRBD1 or TRBD2 may be the D gene (6 bases each). Trimming stripped 3 bases from V and 3 bases from J, with 13 bases between. The CDR3 consists of 15 residues. Germline CDR1 LNHDA, CDR2 SQIVND (reference sequence). CDR3 protein: CASSIRQGRTDTQYF. Here the CDR3 DNA reads TGTGCCAGTAGTATTCGGCAGGGGAGGACAGATACGCAGTATTTT.

This clone came up once. The chain employs TRBV11-3 and TRBJ1-6; D not certain. V was cut by 2 bases and J by 9 bases, with 2 bases left in between. There are 11 residues in the CDR3. Germline CDR1 SGHNT, CDR2 YENEEA. Written as DNA, the CDR3 is TGTGCCAGCAGCTTAACTTCACCCCTCCACTTT. Protein: CASSLTSPLHF. Drawing the rest from reference TRBV11-3 and TRBJ1-6, the complete variable domain is EAGVVQSPRYKIIEKKQPVAFWCNPISGHNTLYWYLQNLGQGPELLIRYENEEAVDDSQLPKDRFSAERLKGVDSTLKIQPAELGDSAVYLCASSLTSPLHFGNGTRLTVT.

The chain combines TRBV9 with TRBJ1-2, with TRBD1 as a possible D gene (5 bases). V lost 4 bases and J 0 bases, leaving 7 bases between the germline ends. Germline V lookup: CDR1 SGDLS, CDR2 YYNGEE. CDR3 length: 13 amino acids. The CDR3 coding sequence is TGTGCCAGCAGCAGGGGCACTAACTATGGCTACACCTTC. This sequence encodes CASSRGTNYGYTF.